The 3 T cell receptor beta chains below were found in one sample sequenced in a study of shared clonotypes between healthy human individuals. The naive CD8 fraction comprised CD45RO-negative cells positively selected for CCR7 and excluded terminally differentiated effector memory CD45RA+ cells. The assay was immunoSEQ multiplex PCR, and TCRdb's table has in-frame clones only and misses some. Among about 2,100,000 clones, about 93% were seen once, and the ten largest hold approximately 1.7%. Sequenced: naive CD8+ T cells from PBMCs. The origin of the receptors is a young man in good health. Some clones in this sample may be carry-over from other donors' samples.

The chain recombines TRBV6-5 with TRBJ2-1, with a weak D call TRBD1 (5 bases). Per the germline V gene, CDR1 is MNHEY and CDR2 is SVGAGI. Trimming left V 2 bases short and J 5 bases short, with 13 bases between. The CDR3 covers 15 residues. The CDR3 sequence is CASSYMAGWDNEQFF. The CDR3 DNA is TGTGCCAGCAGTTACATGGCAGGGTGGGACAATGAGCAGTTCTTC.

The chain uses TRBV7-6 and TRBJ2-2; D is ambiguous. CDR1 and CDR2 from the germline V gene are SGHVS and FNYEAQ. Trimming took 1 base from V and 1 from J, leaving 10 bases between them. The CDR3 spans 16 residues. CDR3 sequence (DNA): TGTGCCAGCAGCTTAGGCGGAAGTTTGAACACCGGGGAGCTGTTTTTT. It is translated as CASSLGGSLNTGELFF. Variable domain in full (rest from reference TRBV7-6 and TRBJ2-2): GAGVSQSPRYKVTKRGQDVALRCDPISGHVSLYWYRQALGQGPEFLTYFNYEAQQDKSGLPNDRFSAERPEGSISTLTIQRTEQRDSAMYRCASSLGGSLNTGELFFGEGSRLTVL.

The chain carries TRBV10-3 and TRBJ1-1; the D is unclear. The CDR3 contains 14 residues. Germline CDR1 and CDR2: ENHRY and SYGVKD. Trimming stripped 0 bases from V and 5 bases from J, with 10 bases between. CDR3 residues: CAISESFTGTEAFF. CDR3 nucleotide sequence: TGTGCCATCAGTGAGTCGTTTACGGGAACTGAAGCTTTCTTT.